This TCR beta chain was found in a study of blood T cell repertoires in COVID-19. V gave up 0 bases and J gave up 6 bases, with 6 bases separating them. Germline V gene lookup returns CDR1 MGHRA and CDR2 YSYEKL. The CDR3 consists of 13 residues. Profiled with immunoSEQ multiplex PCR; TCRdb holds only in-frame clones, not every one. The repertoire holds approximately 100,000 clones, with under 75% as singletons. Sequencing was carried out using peripheral blood. This clonotype was obtained from a man older than 75 with acute or convalescent COVID-19. This chain joins TRBV4-1 and TRBJ1-5; D gene unclear. The CDR3 DNA sequence: TGCGCCAGCAGCCAAGATACGGGTCAGCCCCAGCATTTT. Protein sequence: CASSQDTGQPQHF.